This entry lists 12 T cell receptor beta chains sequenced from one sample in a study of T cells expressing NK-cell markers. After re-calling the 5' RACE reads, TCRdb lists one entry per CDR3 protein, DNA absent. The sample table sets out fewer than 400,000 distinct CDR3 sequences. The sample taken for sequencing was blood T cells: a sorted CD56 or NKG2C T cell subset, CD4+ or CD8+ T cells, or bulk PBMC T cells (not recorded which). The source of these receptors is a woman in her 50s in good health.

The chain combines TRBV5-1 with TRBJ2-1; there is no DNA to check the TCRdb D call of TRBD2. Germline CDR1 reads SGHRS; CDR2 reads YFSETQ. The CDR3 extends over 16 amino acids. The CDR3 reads CASSLDRAGPYNEQFF.

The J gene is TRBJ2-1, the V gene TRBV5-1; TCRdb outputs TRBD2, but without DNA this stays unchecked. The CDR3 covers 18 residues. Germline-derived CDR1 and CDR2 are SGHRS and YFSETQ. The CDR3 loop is CASSLLLAGGSIYNEQFF.

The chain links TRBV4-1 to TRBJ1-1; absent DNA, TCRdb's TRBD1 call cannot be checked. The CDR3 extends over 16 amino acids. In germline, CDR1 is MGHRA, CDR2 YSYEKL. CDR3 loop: CASSQAPAGHVAEAFF.

This CDR3 is CASSPGLSGTQNQPQHF. The V and J genes are TRBV5-1 and TRBJ1-5; TCRdb's assignment of TRBD1 cannot be checked, as there is no DNA. Germline V gene data show CDR1 as SGHRS and CDR2 as YFSETQ. This CDR3 contains 17 residues.

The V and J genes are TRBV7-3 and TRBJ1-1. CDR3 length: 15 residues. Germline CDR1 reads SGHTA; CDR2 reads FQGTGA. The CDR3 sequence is CASSPGGRVNTEAFF.

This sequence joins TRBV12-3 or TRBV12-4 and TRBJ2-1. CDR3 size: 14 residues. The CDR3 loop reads CASRGFSSYNEQFF.

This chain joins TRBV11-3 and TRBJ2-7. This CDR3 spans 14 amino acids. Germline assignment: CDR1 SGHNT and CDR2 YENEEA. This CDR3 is CASSTGGGYYEQYF.

CDR3: CASPFGGRTGELFF. The V call is TRBV12-3 or TRBV12-4, the J call TRBJ2-2; TCRdb's D gene call, TRBD1, goes unchecked for lack of DNA. The CDR3 contains 14 residues.

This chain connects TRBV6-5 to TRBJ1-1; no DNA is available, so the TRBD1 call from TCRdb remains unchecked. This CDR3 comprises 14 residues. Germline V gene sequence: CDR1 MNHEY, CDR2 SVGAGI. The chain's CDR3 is CASRYMTGLTEAFF.

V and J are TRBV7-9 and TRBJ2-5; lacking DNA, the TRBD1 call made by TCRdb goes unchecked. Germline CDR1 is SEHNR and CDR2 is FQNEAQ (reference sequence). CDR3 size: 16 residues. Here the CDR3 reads CASIGQVPSGEETQYF. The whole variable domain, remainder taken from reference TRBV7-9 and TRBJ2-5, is DTGVSQNPRHKITKRGQNVTFRCDPISEHNRLYWYRQTLGQGPEFLTYFQNEAQLEKSRLLSDRFSAERPKGSFSTLEIQRTEQGDSAMYLCASIGQVPSGEETQYFGPGTRLLVL.

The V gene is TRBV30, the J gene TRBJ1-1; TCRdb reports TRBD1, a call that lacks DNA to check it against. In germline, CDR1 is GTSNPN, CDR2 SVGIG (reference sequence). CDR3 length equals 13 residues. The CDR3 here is CAWRQGPPTEAFF.

CDR3 protein: CASSTGLSTDTQYF. V and J are TRBV27 and TRBJ2-3; TCRdb picks TRBD2, but there is no DNA to check that call. The CDR3 contains 14 residues. Germline V CDR1 and CDR2: MNHEY, SMNVEV (reference sequence).